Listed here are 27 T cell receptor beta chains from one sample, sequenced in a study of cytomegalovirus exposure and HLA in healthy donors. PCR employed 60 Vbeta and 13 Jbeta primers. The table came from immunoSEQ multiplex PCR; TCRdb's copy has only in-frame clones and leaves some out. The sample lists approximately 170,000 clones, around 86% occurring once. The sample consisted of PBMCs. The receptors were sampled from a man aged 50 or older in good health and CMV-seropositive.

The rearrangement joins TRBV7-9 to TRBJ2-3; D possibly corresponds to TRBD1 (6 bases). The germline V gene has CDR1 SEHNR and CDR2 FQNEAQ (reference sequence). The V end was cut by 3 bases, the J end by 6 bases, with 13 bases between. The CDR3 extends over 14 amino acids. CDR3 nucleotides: TGTGCCAGCAGCTTGGGACACCTAGGGGATACGCAGTATTTT. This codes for CASSLGHLGDTQYF.

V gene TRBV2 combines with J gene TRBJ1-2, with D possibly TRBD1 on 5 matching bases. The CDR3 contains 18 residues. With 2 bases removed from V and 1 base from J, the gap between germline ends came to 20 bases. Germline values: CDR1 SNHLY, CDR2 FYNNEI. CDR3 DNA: TGTGCCAGCAGTGAAATGACAGCCTCCCGATTACTTAACTATGGCTACACCTTC. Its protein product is CASSEMTASRLLNYGYTF.

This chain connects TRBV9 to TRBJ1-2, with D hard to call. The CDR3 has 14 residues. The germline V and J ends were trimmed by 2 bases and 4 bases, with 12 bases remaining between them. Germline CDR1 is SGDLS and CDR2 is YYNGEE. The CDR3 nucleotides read TGTGCCAGCAGCGTTTCGAGGGTCAGCTATGGCTACACCTTC. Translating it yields CASSVSRVSYGYTF.

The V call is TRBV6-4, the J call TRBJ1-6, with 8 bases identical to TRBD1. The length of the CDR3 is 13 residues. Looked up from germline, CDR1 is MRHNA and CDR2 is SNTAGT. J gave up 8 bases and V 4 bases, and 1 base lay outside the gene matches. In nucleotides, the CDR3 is TGTGCCAGCAGTGTGGACAGGGATTCACCCCTCCACTTT. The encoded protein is CASSVDRDSPLHF.

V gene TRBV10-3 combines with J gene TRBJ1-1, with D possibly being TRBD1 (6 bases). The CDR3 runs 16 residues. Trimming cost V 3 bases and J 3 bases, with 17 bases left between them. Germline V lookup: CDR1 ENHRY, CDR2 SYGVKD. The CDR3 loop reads CAISDSQGKSYTEAFF. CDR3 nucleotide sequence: TGTGCCATCAGTGATTCACAGGGAAAGTCTTACACTGAAGCTTTCTTT.

The CDR3, as DNA: TGTGCCAGCAGCGTAGCTGGGCGGGCAACTAATGAAAAACTGTTTTTT. Its protein is CASSVAGRATNEKLFF. The chain joins TRBV9 to TRBJ1-4, with D hard to call. CDR3 length: 16 amino acids. Trimming stripped 0 bases from V and 0 bases from J, with 9 bases between. Germline CDR1 and CDR2: SGDLS and YYNGEE.

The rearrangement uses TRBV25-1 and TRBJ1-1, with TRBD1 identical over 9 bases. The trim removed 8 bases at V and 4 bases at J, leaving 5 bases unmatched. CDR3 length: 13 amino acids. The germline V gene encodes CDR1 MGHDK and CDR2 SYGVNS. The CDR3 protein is CASSWTGVTEAFF. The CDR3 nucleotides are TGTGCCAGCTCATGGACAGGGGTCACTGAAGCTTTCTTT.

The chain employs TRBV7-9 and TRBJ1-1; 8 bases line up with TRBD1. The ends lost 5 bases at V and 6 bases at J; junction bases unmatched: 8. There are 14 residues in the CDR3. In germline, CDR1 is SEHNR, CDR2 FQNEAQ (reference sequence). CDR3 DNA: TGTGCCAGCAGCCCTCCGGACAGGGTGCCTGAAGCTTTCTTT. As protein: CASSPPDRVPEAFF.

In DNA form, the CDR3 reads TGCGCCAGCAGCCGGGAGGAGACCCAGTACTTC. This gives the protein CASSREETQYF. This sequence joins TRBV5-1 and TRBJ2-5; D is perhaps TRBD2 (6 bases). CDR1 SGHRS and CDR2 YFSETQ come from the germline V gene. The CDR3 spans 11 residues. Trimming took 4 bases from V and 5 from J, leaving 6 bases between them.

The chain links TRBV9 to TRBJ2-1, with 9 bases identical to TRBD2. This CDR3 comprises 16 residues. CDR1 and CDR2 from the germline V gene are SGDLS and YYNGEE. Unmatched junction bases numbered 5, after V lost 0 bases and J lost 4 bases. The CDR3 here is CASSVEGLAGYNEQFF. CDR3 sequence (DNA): TGTGCCAGCAGCGTAGAGGGGCTAGCGGGGTACAATGAGCAGTTCTTC.

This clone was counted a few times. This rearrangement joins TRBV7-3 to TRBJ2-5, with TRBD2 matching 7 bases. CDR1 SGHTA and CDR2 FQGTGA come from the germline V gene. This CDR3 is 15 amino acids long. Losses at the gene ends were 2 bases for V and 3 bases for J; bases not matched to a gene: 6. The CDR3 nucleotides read TGTGCCAGCAGCTTAGGCGGGGGAAAGAAAGAGACCCAGTACTTC. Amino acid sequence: CASSLGGGKKETQYF.

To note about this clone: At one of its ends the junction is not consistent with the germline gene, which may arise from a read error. The CDR3 protein is CASGVGSSGGFTDTQYF. In DNA form, the CDR3 reads TGTGCCAGCGGCGTAGGAAGTAGCGGGGGGTTCACAGATACGCAGTATTTT. The chain couples TRBV9 to TRBJ2-3; 10 positions match TRBD2. The CDR3 is 17 residues long. CDR1 and CDR2 (germline): SGDLS, YYNGEE.

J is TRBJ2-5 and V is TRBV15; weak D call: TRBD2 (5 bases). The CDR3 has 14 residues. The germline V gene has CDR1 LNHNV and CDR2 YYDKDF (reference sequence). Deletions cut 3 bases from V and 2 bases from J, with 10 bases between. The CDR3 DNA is TGTGCCACCAGCAGCCGGACTTCTCAAGAGACCCAGTACTTC. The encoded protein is CATSSRTSQETQYF.

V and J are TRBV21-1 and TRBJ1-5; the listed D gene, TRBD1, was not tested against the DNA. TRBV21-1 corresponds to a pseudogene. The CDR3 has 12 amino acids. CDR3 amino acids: CASGQRNQPQHF. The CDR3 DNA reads TGTGCCAGCGGACAACGCAATCAGCCCCAGCATTTT.

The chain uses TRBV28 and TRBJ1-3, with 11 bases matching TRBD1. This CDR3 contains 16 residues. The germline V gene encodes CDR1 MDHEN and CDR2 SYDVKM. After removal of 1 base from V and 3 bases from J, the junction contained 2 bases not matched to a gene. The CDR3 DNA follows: TGTGCCAGCAGTTTATTGGGGACAGGGGGTGGAAACACCATATATTTT. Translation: CASSLLGTGGGNTIYF.

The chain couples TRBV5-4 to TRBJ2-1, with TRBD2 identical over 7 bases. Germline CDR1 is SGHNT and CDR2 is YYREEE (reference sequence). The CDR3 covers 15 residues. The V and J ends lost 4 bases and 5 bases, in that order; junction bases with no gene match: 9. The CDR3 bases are TGTGCCAGCAGCGCCTCCCGGCTAGCGGACAATGAGCAGTTCTTC. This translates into CASSASRLADNEQFF.

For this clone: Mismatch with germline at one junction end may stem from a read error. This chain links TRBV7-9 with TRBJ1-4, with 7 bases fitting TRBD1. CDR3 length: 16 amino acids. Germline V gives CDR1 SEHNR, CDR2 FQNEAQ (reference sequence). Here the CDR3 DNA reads TGTTCCAGCAGCCTCACAGGGGAGGTGGCTAATGAAAAACTGTTTTTT. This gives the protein CSSSLTGEVANEKLFF.

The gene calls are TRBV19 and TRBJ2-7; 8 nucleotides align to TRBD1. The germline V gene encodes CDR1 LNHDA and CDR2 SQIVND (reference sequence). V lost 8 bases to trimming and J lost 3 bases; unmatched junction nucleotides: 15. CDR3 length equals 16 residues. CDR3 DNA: TGTGCCAGTTTGAAGTCTGGACAGGGTGATTTCTACGAGCAGTACTTC. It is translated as CASLKSGQGDFYEQYF.

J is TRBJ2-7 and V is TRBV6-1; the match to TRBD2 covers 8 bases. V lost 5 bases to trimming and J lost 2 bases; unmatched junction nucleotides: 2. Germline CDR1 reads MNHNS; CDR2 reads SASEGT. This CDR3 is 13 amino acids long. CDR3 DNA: TGTGCCAGCAGTTTGACTAGCGCCTACGAGCAGTACTTC. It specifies CASSLTSAYEQYF.

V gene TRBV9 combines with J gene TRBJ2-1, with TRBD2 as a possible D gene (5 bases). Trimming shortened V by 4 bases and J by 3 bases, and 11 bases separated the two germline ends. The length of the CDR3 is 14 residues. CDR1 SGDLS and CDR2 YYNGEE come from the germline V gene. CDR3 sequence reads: CASSRAVNYNEQFF. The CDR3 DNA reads TGTGCCAGCAGCAGAGCGGTGAACTACAATGAGCAGTTCTTC.

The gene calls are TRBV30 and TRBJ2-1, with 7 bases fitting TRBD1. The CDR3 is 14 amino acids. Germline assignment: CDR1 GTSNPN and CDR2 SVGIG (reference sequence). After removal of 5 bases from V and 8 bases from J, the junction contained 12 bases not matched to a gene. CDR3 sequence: CAWAGTVSEDEQFF. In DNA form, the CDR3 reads TGTGCCTGGGCCGGGACAGTTTCCGAGGATGAGCAGTTCTTC.

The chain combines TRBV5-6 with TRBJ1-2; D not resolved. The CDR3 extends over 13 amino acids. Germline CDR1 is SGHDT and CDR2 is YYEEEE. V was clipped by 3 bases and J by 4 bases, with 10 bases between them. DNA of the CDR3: TGTGCCAGCAGCTCTATTACCCCCTATGGCTACACCTTC. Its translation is CASSSITPYGYTF.

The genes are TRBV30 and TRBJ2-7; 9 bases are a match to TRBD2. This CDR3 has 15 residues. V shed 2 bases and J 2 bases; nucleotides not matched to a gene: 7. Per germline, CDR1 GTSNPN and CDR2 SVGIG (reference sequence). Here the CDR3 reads CAWSLTSGYPYEQYF. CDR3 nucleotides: TGTGCCTGGAGTCTTACTAGCGGGTACCCCTACGAGCAGTACTTC.

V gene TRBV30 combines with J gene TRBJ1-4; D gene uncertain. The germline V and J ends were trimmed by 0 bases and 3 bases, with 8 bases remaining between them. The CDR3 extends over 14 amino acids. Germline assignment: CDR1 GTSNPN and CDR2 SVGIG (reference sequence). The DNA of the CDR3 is TGTGCCTGGAGTGTGGGCAAGTCTAATGAAAAACTGTTTTTT. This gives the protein CAWSVGKSNEKLFF.

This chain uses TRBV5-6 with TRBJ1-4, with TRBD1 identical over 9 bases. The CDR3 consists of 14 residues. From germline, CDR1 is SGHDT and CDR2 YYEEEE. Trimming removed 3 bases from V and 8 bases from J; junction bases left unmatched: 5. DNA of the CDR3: TGTGCCAGCAGCTCGAGGACAGGGGTCGAAAAACTGTTTTTT. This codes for CASSSRTGVEKLFF.

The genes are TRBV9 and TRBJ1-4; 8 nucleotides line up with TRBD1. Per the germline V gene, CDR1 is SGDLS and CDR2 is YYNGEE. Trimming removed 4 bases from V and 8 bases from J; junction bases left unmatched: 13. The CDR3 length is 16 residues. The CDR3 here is CASSPASDRAPEKLFF. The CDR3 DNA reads TGTGCCAGCAGCCCCGCCTCGGACAGGGCCCCCGAAAAACTGTTTTTT. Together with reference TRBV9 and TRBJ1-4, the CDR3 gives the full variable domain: DSGVTQTPKHLITATGQRVTLRCSPRSGDLSVYWYQQSLDQGLQFLIQYYNGEERAKGNILERFSAQQFPDLHSELNLSSLELGDSALYFCASSPASDRAPEKLFFGSGTQLSVL.

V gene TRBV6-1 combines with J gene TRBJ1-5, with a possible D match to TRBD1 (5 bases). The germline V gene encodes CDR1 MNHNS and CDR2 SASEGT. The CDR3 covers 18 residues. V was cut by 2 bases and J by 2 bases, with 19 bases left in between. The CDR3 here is CASSEQEGAWGRNQPQHF. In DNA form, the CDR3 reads TGTGCCAGCAGTGAACAGGAGGGCGCCTGGGGACGCAATCAGCCCCAGCATTTT.